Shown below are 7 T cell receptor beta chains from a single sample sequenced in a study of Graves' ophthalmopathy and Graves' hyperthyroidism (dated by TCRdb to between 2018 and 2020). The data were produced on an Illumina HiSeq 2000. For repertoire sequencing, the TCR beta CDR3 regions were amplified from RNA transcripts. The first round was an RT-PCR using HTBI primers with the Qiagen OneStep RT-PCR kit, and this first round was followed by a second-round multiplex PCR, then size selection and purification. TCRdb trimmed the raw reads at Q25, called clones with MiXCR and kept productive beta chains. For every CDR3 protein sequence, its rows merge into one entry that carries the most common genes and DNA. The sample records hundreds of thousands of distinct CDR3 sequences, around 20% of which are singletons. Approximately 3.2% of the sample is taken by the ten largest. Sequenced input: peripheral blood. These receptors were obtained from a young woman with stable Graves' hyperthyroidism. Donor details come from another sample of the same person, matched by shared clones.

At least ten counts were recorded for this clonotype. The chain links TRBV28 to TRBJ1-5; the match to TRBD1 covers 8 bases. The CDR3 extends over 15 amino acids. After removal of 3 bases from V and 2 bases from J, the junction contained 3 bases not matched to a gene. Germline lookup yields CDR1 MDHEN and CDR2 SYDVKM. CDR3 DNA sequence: TGTGCCAGCAGTTTCGCGGGACAGGGCAATCAGCCCCAGCATTTT. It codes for CASSFAGQGNQPQHF.

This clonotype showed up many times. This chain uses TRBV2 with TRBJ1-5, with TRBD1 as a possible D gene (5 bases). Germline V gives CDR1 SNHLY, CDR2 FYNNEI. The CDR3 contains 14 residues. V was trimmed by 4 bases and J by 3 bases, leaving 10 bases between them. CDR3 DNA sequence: TGTGCCAGCAGTGCCGGGGCGACCAATCAGCCCCAGCATTTT. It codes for CASSAGATNQPQHF.

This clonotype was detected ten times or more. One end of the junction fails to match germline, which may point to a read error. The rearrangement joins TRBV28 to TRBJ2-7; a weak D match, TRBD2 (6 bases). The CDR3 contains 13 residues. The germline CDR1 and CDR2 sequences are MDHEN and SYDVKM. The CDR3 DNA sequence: TGTGCCAGCAGTTTGGGGGACTCCGACGAGCAGTACTTC. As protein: CASSLGDSDEQYF.

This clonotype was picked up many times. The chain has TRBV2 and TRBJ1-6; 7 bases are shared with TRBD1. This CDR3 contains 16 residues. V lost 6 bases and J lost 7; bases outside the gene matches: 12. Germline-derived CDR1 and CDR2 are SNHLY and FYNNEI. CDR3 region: CASSTHNRGGNSPLHF. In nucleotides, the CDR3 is TGTGCCAGCAGCACTCATAACAGGGGTGGGAATTCACCCCTCCACTTT.

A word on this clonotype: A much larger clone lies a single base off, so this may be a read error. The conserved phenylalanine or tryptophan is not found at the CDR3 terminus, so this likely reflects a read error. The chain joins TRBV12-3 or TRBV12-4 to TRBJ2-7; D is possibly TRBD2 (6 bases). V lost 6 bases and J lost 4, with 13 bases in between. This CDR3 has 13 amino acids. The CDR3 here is CASRTGVGYEQYL. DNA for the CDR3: TGTGCCAGCAGGACGGGAGTGGGGTACGAGCAGTACCTC.

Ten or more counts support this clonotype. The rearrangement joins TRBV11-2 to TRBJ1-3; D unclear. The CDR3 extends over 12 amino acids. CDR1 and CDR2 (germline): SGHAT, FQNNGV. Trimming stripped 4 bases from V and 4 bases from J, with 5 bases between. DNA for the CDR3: TGTGCCAGCAGCTCGCTCGGAAACACCATATATTTT. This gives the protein CASSSLGNTIYF.

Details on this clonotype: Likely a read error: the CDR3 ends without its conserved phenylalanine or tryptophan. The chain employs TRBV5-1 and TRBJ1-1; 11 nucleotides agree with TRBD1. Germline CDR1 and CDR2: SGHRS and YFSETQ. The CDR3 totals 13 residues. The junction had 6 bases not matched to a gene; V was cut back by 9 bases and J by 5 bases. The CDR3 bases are TGCGCCACCTGGACAGGGGGCAATACTGAAGCTTTCGTT. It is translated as CATWTGGNTEAFV.